This T cell receptor beta chain was identified in a study of neurological immune-mediated disorders. The table lists this clonotype with many counts. The J segment lost 4 bases and the V segment lost 0 bases, leaving 8 bases of the junction unmatched. This CDR3 has 17 amino acids. Germline CDR1 and CDR2: SGHNT and YYREEE (reference sequence). TCRdb redid the calling of the 5' RACE reads with MiXCR, one entry per CDR3 protein. The table includes about 120,000 distinct CDR3 sequences, more than 2.5% detected once. This chain joins TRBV5-4 and TRBJ2-1, with TRBD2 identical over 9 bases. The source is a woman in her 30s with multiple sclerosis. The sequenced sample consisted of PBMCs. The CDR3 loop is CASSLAGSGRGYNEQFF. CDR3 sequence (DNA): TGTGCCAGCAGCTTGGCCGGTAGCGGGAGAGGTTACAATGAGCAGTTCTTC.